This T cell receptor (beta chain) was identified during a study of OX40 agonist ivuxolimab in advanced cancers. General study results and limits: Expanded clones were, on average, more numerous in CD8+ T cells than in CD4+. CD4+ and CD8+ blood T cells expanded clonally by week 6 at 0.1 to 3.0 mg/kg.

Here immunoSEQ multiplex PCR was the method, and the copy in TCRdb shows in-frame clones only, minus some. The sample shows around 41,000 clones, just under 85% of them seen only once. The V gene end was trimmed by 6 bases and the J gene end by 4 bases; junction bases not matched to a gene: 4. Per germline, CDR1 ENHRY and CDR2 SYGVKD. The CDR3 runs to 13 residues. This clone showed up just a few times. The antigen is undetermined. The receptor was isolated from an adult with an advanced solid tumor such as melanoma, head and neck, liver or kidney cancer. The sample here was CD4+ or CD8+ T cells sorted from blood, taken in a trial of the OX40 agonist ivuxolimab. This chain links TRBV10-3 with TRBJ2-7; 9 bases fit TRBD2. The CDR3 protein is CAIRGTSPYEQYF. For the CDR3, the DNA is TGTGCCATCAGGGGGACTAGCCCTTACGAGCAGTACTTC.